This entry lists 29 T cell receptor beta chains sequenced from one sample in a study of OX40 agonist ivuxolimab in advanced cancers. This table comes from immunoSEQ multiplex PCR, and its TCRdb copy is limited to in-frame clones, with some not included. The sample contains fewer than 85,000 clones, roughly 80% of which appear only once. The input for sequencing was CD4+ or CD8+ T cells sorted from blood, taken in a trial of the OX40 agonist ivuxolimab. The source is an adult with an advanced solid tumor such as melanoma, head and neck, liver or kidney cancer.

The rearrangement links TRBV19 to TRBJ1-5; 7 nucleotides line up with TRBD1. This CDR3 region has 15 residues. Germline V lookup: CDR1 LNHDA, CDR2 SQIVND (reference sequence). V shed 7 bases and J 2 bases; nucleotides not matched to a gene: 8. CDR3 region: CASTRQGGGNQPQHF. As DNA, the CDR3 is TGTGCCAGTACTCGACAGGGAGGGGGCAATCAGCCCCAGCATTTT. The full variable domain, in which reference TRBV19 and TRBJ1-5 provide the parts outside the CDR3, is DGGITQSPKYLFRKEGQNVTLSCEQNLNHDAMYWYRQDPGQGLRLIYYSQIVNDFQKGDIAEGYSVSREKKESFPLTVTSAQKNPTAFYLCASTRQGGGNQPQHFGDGTRLSIL.

The J gene is TRBJ2-3, the V gene TRBV19, with D uncertain. Germline-derived CDR1 and CDR2 are LNHDA and SQIVND (reference sequence). V was cut by 3 bases and J by 0 bases, with 16 bases left in between. This CDR3 is 17 amino acids long. The CDR3 sequence: CASSIRMYTGSTDTQYF. CDR3 DNA: TGTGCCAGTAGTATCAGGATGTATACCGGGAGCACAGATACGCAGTATTTT.

J is TRBJ2-3 and V is TRBV5-1; 7 bases agree with TRBD1. The CDR3 covers 16 residues. Trimming took 0 bases from V and 1 from J; bases not matched to a gene: 5. Germline V gene lookup returns CDR1 SGHRS and CDR2 YFSETQ. CDR3 in DNA: TGCGCCAGCAGCTTGGGGACAGGTAGCGGCACAGATACGCAGTATTTT. This translates into CASSLGTGSGTDTQYF.

The chain employs TRBV9 and TRBJ2-3; weak D call: TRBD2 (5 bases). CDR3 size: 17 residues. Germline CDR1 is SGDLS and CDR2 is YYNGEE. Between the trimmed V and J ends, which lost 4 bases and 2 bases, there was a span of 20 bases. The CDR3 DNA follows: TGTGCCAGCAGCCCCCCGGAGGTTTGGGGATACACAGATACGCAGTATTTT. The encoded protein is CASSPPEVWGYTDTQYF.

The rearrangement links TRBV19 to TRBJ2-1, with TRBD2 as a possible D gene (6 bases). Trimming removed 7 bases from V and 5 bases from J, with 24 bases in between. Germline V gene sequence: CDR1 LNHDA, CDR2 SQIVND (reference sequence). The CDR3 sequence is 17 residues long. The CDR3 bases are TGTGCCAGTAAGAAGGTTCAGGCCGGGAGAGTTAACAATGAGCAGTTCTTC. This gives the protein CASKKVQAGRVNNEQFF.

This clone was observed a single time. The V and J genes are TRBV11-1 and TRBJ2-1; D uncertain. The CDR3 loop spans 12 amino acids. Trimming pared 0 bases from V and 10 bases from J, leaving 7 bases between. Germline CDR1 and CDR2: SGHAT and FQDESV (reference sequence). The CDR3 region has the DNA TGTGCCAGCAGCTTAGCGCCCAGGGAGCAGTTCTTC. Encoded protein: CASSLAPREQFF.

This chain links TRBV11-1 with TRBJ2-1; D remains unclear. Per the germline V gene, CDR1 is SGHAT and CDR2 is FQDESV (reference sequence). V gave up 5 bases and J gave up 1 base, with 15 bases separating them. The CDR3 covers 16 residues. In DNA, the CDR3 is TGTGCCAGCAGCCCCCGGACCGTCGCGTCCTACAATGAGCAGTTCTTC. Amino acid sequence: CASSPRTVASYNEQFF.

The chain has TRBV6-5 and TRBJ1-5, with 8 positions matching TRBD1. Germline V lookup: CDR1 MNHEY, CDR2 SVGAGI. V was clipped by 6 bases and J by 5 bases; unmatched bases: 9. The CDR3 is made up of 15 amino acids. The DNA for the CDR3 is TGTGCCAGCAGACCCGACAGGGGCTGGGATCAGCCCCAGCATTTT. This encodes CASRPDRGWDQPQHF.

This chain connects TRBV7-3 to TRBJ2-2; TRBD1 matches 8 bases. In germline, CDR1 is SGHTA, CDR2 FQGTGA. With V trimmed by 5 bases and J by 6 bases, 8 bases remained unmatched. The CDR3 length is 15 residues. CDR3 in amino acids: CASSAPGQAPGELFF. The CDR3, as DNA: TGTGCCAGCAGCGCACCGGGACAGGCCCCCGGGGAGCTGTTTTTT.

This clone was seen once. Because it lacks the conserved phenylalanine or tryptophan at the end, this CDR3 is likely a read error. It is unclear where the CDR3 begins or ends on the DNA, so no DNA is shown, and the CDR3 is as TCRdb lists it. The chain carries TRBV6-1 and TRBJ2-4; the DNA was not used to check the table's D call, TRBD2. With termini counted, the CDR3 has 12 amino acids. From germline, CDR1 is MNHNS and CDR2 SASEGT. Here the CDR3 reads CASSELASGREI.

The V and J genes are TRBV30 and TRBJ1-3; the match to TRBD1 covers 8 bases. Germline CDR1 GTSNPN, CDR2 SVGIG (reference sequence). V trimming: 1 base; J trimming: 2 bases; junction bases outside the gene matches: 13. The CDR3 sequence is 18 residues long. The CDR3 nucleotides read TGTGCCTGGAGTGCAATAGACAGGGGAGTTTATGCTGGAAACACCATATATTTT. This codes for CAWSAIDRGVYAGNTIYF. The full variable domain, rest sourced from reference TRBV30 and TRBJ1-3, is SQTIHQWPATLVQPVGSPLSLECTVEGTSNPNLYWYRQAAGRGLQLLFYSVGIGQISSEVPQNLSASRPQDRQFILSSKKLLLSDSGFYLCAWSAIDRGVYAGNTIYFGEGSWLTVV.

The J gene is TRBJ2-7, the V gene TRBV30; no clear D. Trimming cost V 3 bases and J 4 bases, with 16 bases left between them. From germline, CDR1 is GTSNPN and CDR2 SVGIG (reference sequence). The CDR3 loop spans 14 amino acids. The CDR3 DNA follows: TGTGCCTGGAGCACCCCCCGACGCAAGTACGAGCAGTACTTC. Protein sequence: CAWSTPRRKYEQYF.

J is TRBJ2-5 and V is TRBV7-9; TRBD1 matches at 8 bases. The V segment lost 5 bases and the J segment 5 bases; nucleotides outside the gene matches: 4. Germline V CDR1 and CDR2: SEHNR, FQNEAQ (reference sequence). This CDR3 has 13 residues. The CDR3 coding sequence is TGTGCCAGCAGCACAGGGGGTATGGAGACCCAGTACTTC. Its protein product is CASSTGGMETQYF.

The rearrangement joins TRBV7-3 to TRBJ2-1; 8 bases fit TRBD1. With V trimmed by 2 bases and J by 8 bases, 5 bases remained unmatched. There are 14 residues in the CDR3. Germline-derived CDR1 and CDR2 are SGHTA and FQGTGA. The CDR3 region is CASSLQGAPDEQFF. The CDR3 coding sequence is TGTGCCAGCAGCTTACAGGGGGCTCCCGATGAGCAGTTCTTC. The full variable domain, with the rest looked up from reference TRBV7-3 and TRBJ2-1, is GAGVSQTPSNKVTEKGKYVELRCDPISGHTALYWYRQSLGQGPEFLIYFQGTGAADDSGLPNDRFFAVRPEGSVSTLKIQRTERGDSAVYLCASSLQGAPDEQFFGPGTRLTVL.

This chain joins TRBV19 and TRBJ1-3; no clear D. The germline CDR1 and CDR2 sequences are LNHDA and SQIVND (reference sequence). The CDR3 has 12 amino acids. V was trimmed by 5 bases and J by 16 bases, leaving 18 bases between them. The CDR3 bases are TGTGCCAGTAGTGAACATAAGACCGGTCTCTATTTT. The encoded protein is CASSEHKTGLYF.

The rearrangement uses TRBV5-4 and TRBJ1-1; 9 bases fit TRBD1. Trimming took 4 bases from V and 3 from J; bases not matched to a gene: 10. The CDR3 totals 16 residues. CDR1 is SGHNT and CDR2 is YYREEE in the germline V gene (reference sequence). The CDR3 sequence: CASSLMTGGFDTEAFF. The DNA of the CDR3 is TGTGCCAGCAGCCTAATGACAGGGGGGTTTGACACTGAAGCTTTCTTT.

CDR3 coding DNA: TGTGCCAGCAGCGCCGTCGATATCTACGAGCAGTACTTC. Translation: CASSAVDIYEQYF. The genes are TRBV7-8 and TRBJ2-7, with D uncertain. Germline V gene sequence: CDR1 SGHVS, CDR2 FQNEAQ. V shed 5 bases and J shed 3 bases, with 11 bases lying between them. CDR3 size: 13 residues.

CDR3 residues: CATDETPAGEQYF. CDR3 bases: TGTGCCACCGATGAGACACCGGCCGGCGAGCAGTACTTC. The gene calls are TRBV7-9 and TRBJ2-7; no reliable D call. The CDR3 runs 13 residues. Germline values: CDR1 SEHNR, CDR2 FQNEAQ (reference sequence). Trimming cost V 10 bases and J 6 bases, with 19 bases left between them. Filled out from reference TRBV7-9 and TRBJ2-7, the complete variable domain reads DTGVSQNPRHKITKRGQNVTFRCDPISEHNRLYWYRQTLGQGPEFLTYFQNEAQLEKSRLLSDRFSAERPKGSFSTLEIQRTEQGDSAMYLCATDETPAGEQYFGPGTRLTVT.

The chain has TRBV7-2 and TRBJ2-3, with 9 bases lining up with TRBD2. Trimming took 1 base from V and 6 from J; bases not matched to a gene: 5. CDR1 SGHTA and CDR2 FQGNSA come from the germline V gene. The CDR3 is made up of 15 amino acids. The CDR3 bases are TGTGCCAGCAGCTTAGGAGCGGGGGGTTCGGATACGCAGTATTTT. Amino acid sequence: CASSLGAGGSDTQYF.

The rearrangement uses TRBV7-3 and TRBJ2-5; D unclear. From germline, CDR1 is SGHTA and CDR2 FQGTGA. The CDR3 runs to 15 residues. V was pared by 2 bases and J by 5 bases, with 15 bases between. This CDR3 is CASSLGVGFGETQYF. The CDR3 DNA sequence: TGTGCCAGCAGCTTAGGGGTGGGGTTCGGGGAGACCCAGTACTTC. Full variable domain (outside the CDR3, taken from reference TRBV7-3 and TRBJ2-5): GAGVSQTPSNKVTEKGKYVELRCDPISGHTALYWYRQSLGQGPEFLIYFQGTGAADDSGLPNDRFFAVRPEGSVSTLKIQRTERGDSAVYLCASSLGVGFGETQYFGPGTRLLVL.

The rearrangement links TRBV18 to TRBJ1-5; no reliable D call. The CDR3 contains 17 residues. V was cut by 4 bases and J by 3 bases, with 19 bases left in between. The V gene's germline CDR1 is KGHSH and CDR2 LQKENI. The CDR3 DNA is TGTGCCAGCTCACTCGAGTCGTTTGGCCAGAACAATCAGCCCCAGCATTTT. This gives the protein CASSLESFGQNNQPQHF.

About this clone itself: Mismatch with germline at one junction end may stem from a read error. V usage is TRBV10-3 and J usage is TRBJ1-1, with a possible D match to TRBD1 (5 bases). CDR1 is ENHRY and CDR2 is SYGVKD in the germline V gene. The CDR3 totals 15 residues. The DNA for the CDR3 is TGTACCATCAGTGACGGGGCGGCGATGAACACTGAAGCTTTCTTT. Translating it yields CTISDGAAMNTEAFF.

The V and J genes are TRBV9 and TRBJ2-5; 9 nucleotides agree with TRBD1. Looked up from germline, CDR1 is SGDLS and CDR2 is YYNGEE. The ends lost 1 base at V and 5 bases at J; junction bases unmatched: 9. CDR3 length: 16 residues. The CDR3 is CASSVFDRGIGETQYF. CDR3 bases: TGTGCCAGCAGCGTATTTGACAGGGGGATCGGGGAGACCCAGTACTTC.

On this clone: A junction boundary mismatches the germline segment, possibly from a read error. The V call is TRBV5-1, the J call TRBJ1-2; D gene ambiguous. Germline CDR1 SGHRS, CDR2 YFSETQ. The CDR3 runs 15 residues. The CDR3 coding sequence is TGTGCCAGCAGCTACCGTGAACCTTCTAACTATGGCTACACCTTC. Amino acid sequence: CASSYREPSNYGYTF.

The gene calls are TRBV19 and TRBJ2-1, with 10 bases fitting TRBD2. V lost 0 bases, J lost 3 bases, and 2 bases stayed unmatched. The length of the CDR3 is 16 residues. From germline, CDR1 is LNHDA and CDR2 SQIVND (reference sequence). CDR3 protein: CASSIERTSGYNEQFF. CDR3 DNA sequence: TGTGCCAGTAGTATAGAGCGGACTAGCGGCTACAATGAGCAGTTCTTC. Full variable domain (rest looked up from reference TRBV19 and TRBJ2-1): DGGITQSPKYLFRKEGQNVTLSCEQNLNHDAMYWYRQDPGQGLRLIYYSQIVNDFQKGDIAEGYSVSREKKESFPLTVTSAQKNPTAFYLCASSIERTSGYNEQFFGPGTRLTVL.

The chain uses TRBV28 and TRBJ2-7; 13 nucleotides align to TRBD2. Germline CDR1 is MDHEN and CDR2 is SYDVKM. The CDR3 totals 18 residues. Germline trimming cut 2 bases from V and 2 bases from J; bases unmatched to any gene: 9. The CDR3 nucleotides read TGTGCCAGCAGTTTAATTTTTCGGACTAGCGGGAGAACCTACGAGCAGTACTTC. It specifies CASSLIFRTSGRTYEQYF. The variable domain in full, with the rest retrieved from reference TRBV28 and TRBJ2-7, is DVKVTQSSRYLVKRTGEKVFLECVQDMDHENMFWYRQDPGLGLRLIYFSYDVKMKEKGDIPEGYSVSREKKERFSLILESASTNQTSMYLCASSLIFRTSGRTYEQYFGPGTRLTVT.

The chain carries TRBV7-2 and TRBJ1-6; D is possibly TRBD1 (5 bases). Per germline, CDR1 SGHTA and CDR2 FQGNSA. CDR3 length: 16 amino acids. V lost 2 bases and J lost 1, with 9 bases in between. CDR3 residues: CASSLRGASYNSPLHF. CDR3 coding DNA: TGTGCCAGCAGCTTAAGGGGAGCTTCCTATAATTCACCCCTCCACTTT.

The V and J genes are TRBV10-3 and TRBJ1-1; D call uncertain. Trimming stripped 6 bases from V and 8 bases from J, with 10 bases between. Per the germline V gene, CDR1 is ENHRY and CDR2 is SYGVKD. There are 11 residues in the CDR3. The CDR3 nucleotides read TGTGCCATCAGGGGATTTGGGGAAGCTTTCTTT. It codes for CAIRGFGEAFF.

This clone was detected once. This chain connects TRBV28 to TRBJ2-7; D is unclear. This CDR3 contains 12 residues. The germline V and J ends were trimmed by 7 bases and 5 bases, with 12 bases remaining between them. The germline V gene encodes CDR1 MDHEN and CDR2 SYDVKM. The CDR3 DNA is TGTGCCAGCACTTTTTCAACGGACGAGCAGTACTTC. The encoded protein is CASTFSTDEQYF.